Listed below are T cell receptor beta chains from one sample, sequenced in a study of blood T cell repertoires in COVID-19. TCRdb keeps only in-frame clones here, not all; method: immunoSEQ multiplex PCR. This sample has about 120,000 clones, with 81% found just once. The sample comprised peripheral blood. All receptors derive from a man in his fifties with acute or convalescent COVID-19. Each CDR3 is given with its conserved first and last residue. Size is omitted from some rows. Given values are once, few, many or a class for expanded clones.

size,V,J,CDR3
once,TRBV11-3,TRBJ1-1,CASSSRGSDTEAFF
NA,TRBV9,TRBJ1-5,CASSVGNNQPQHF
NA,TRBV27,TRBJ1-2,CASSYSEGGGYTF
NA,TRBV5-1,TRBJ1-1,CASSSRTGNTEAFF
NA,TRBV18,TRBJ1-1,CASSPRQGGNTEAFF
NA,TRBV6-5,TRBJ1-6,CASRRSYNSPLHF
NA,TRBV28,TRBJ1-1,CASSLADRVFSTEAFF
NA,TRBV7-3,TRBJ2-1,CASSDWTAYNEQFF
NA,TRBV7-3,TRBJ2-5,CASSSTGTGETQYF
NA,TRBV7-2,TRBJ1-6,CASSLVPGQNSPLHF
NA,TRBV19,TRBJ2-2,CASSTWGQGRDGELFF
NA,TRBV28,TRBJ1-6,CASSFRQLLNSPLHF
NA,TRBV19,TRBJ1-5,CASSAGTGSNQPQHF
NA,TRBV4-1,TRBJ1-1,CASSQETIMNTEAFF
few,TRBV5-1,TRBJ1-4,CASSLEPRTGNEKLFF
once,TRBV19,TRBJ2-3,CASSAGGGGTDTQYF
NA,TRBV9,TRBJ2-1,CASSVGLLSNEQFF
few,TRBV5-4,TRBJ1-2,CASSLAGGGYGYTF
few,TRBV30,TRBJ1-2,CAWTKTGGDYGYTF
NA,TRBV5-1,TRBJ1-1,CASSLAGPVNTEAFF
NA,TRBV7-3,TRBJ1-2,CASSPLLRGNYGYTF
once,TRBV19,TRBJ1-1,CASSIRQMNTEAFF
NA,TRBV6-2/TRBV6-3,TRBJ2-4,CASSWTGALKNIQYF
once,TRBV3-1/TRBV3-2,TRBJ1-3,CASSHNRGISGNTIYF
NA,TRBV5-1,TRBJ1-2,CASSYGTNYGYTF
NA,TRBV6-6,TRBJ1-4,CASSQDSLREKLFF
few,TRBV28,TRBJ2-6,CASSFGGALSGANVLTF
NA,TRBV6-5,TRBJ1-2,CASSYSARESYYGYTF
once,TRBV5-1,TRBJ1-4,CASSLGTTTTNEKLFF
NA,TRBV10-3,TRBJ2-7,CAILDRERYEQYF